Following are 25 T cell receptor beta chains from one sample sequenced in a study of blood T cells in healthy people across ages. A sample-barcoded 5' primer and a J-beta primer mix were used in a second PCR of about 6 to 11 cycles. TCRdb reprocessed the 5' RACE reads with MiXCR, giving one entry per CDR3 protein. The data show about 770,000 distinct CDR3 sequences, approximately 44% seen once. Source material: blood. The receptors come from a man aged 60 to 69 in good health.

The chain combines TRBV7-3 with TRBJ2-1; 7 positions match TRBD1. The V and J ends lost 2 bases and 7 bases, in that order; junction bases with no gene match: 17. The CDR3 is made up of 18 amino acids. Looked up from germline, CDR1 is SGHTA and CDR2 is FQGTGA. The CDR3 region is CASSLYGTEVRETNEQFF. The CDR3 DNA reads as TGTGCCAGCAGCTTATACGGGACAGAAGTTAGGGAGACAAATGAGCAGTTCTTC. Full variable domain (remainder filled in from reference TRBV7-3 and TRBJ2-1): GAGVSQTPSNKVTEKGKYVELRCDPISGHTALYWYRQSLGQGPEFLIYFQGTGAADDSGLPNDRFFAVRPEGSVSTLKIQRTERGDSAVYLCASSLYGTEVRETNEQFFGPGTRLTVL.

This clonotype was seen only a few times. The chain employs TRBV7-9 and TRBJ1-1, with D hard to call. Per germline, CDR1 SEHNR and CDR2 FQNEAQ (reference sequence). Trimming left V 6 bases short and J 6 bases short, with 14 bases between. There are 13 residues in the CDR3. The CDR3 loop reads CASRLGNGAEAFF. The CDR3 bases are TGTGCCAGCAGGCTCGGGAATGGCGCTGAAGCTTTCTTT.

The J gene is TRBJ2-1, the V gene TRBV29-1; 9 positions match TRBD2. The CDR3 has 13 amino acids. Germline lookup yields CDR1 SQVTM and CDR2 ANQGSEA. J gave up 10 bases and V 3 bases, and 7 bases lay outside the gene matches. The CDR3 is CSVDMVAGDEQFF. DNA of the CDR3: TGCAGCGTTGATATGGTAGCGGGGGACGAGCAGTTCTTC.

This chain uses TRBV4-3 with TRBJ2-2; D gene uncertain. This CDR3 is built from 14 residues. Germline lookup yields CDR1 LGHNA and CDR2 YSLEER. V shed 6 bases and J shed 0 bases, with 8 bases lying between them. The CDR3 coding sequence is TGCGCCAGCAGGCGAGAGACGAACACCGGGGAGCTGTTTTTT. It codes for CASRRETNTGELFF.

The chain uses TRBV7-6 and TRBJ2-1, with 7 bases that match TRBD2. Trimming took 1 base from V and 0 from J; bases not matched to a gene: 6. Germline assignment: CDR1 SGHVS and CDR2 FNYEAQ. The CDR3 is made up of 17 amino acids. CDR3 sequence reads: CASSLEMRLASYNEQFF. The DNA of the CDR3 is TGTGCCAGCAGCTTAGAGATGAGACTAGCCTCCTACAATGAGCAGTTCTTC.

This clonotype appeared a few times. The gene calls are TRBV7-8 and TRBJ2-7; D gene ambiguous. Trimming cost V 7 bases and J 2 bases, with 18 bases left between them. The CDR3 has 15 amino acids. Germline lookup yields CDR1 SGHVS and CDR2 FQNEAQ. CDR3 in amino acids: CASTPRRGGAYEQYF. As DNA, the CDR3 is TGTGCCAGCACCCCACGTCGTGGCGGAGCCTACGAGCAGTACTTC.

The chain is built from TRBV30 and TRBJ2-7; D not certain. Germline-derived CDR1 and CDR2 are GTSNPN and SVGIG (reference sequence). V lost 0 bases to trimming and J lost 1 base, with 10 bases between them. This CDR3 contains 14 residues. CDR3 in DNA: TGTGCCTGGAGTGTCAAGGGCAGGTCCTACGAGCAGTACTTC. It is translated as CAWSVKGRSYEQYF.

CDR3 nucleotide sequence: TGTGCCAGTAGGGGCCAGCGGGAAAAACTGTTTTTT. It codes for CASRGQREKLFF. This chain joins TRBV19 and TRBJ1-4, with D hard to call. This CDR3 spans 12 amino acids. CDR1 and CDR2 (germline): LNHDA, SQIVND (reference sequence). Trimming took off 6 bases at V and 8 bases at J, with 10 bases between the two ends.

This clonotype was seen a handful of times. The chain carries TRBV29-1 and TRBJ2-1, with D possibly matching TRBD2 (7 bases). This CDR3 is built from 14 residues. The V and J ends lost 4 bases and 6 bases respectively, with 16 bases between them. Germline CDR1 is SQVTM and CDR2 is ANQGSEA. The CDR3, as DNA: TGCAGCGTTGTGGGGGGGGCTGATTTCAATGAGCAGTTCTTC. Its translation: CSVVGGADFNEQFF.

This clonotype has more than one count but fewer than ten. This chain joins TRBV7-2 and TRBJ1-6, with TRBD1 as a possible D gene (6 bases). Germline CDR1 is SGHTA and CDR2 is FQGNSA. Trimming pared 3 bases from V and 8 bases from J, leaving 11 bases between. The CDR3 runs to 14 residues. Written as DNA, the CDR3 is TGTGCCAGCAGCTTCCGGGACACCTATTCACCCCTCCACTTT. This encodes CASSFRDTYSPLHF. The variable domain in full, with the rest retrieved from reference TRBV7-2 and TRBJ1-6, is GAGVSQSPSNKVTEKGKDVELRCDPISGHTALYWYRQSLGQGLEFLIYFQGNSAPDKSGLPSDRFSAERTGGSVSTLTIQRTQQEDSAVYLCASSFRDTYSPLHFGNGTRLTVT.

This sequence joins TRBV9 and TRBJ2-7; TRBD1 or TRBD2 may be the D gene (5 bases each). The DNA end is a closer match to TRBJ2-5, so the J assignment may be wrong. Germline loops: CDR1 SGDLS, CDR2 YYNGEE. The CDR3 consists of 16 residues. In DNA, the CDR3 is TGTGCCAGCAGCGTAGTTTCGGGCGCTTGGGGGGAGACCCAGTACTTC. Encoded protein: CASSVVSGAWGETQYF.

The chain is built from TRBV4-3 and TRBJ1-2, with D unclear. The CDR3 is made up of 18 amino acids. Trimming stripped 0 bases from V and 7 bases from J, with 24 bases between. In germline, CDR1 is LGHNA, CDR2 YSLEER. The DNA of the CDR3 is TGCGCCAGCAGCCAAGAGGATTGGAGGGTGGGAAGTATCGGTGGCTACACCTTC. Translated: CASSQEDWRVGSIGGYTF.

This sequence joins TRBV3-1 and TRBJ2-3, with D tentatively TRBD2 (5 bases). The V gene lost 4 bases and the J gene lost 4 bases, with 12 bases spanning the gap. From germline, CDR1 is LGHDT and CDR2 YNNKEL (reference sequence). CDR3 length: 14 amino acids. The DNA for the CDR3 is TGTGCCAGCAGCCCGAGTGAGGGTGCAGATACGCAGTATTTT. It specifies CASSPSEGADTQYF.

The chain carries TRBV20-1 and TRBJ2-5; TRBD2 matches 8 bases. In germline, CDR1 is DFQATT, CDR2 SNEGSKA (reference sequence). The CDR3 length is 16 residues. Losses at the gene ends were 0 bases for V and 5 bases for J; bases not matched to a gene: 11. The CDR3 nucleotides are TGCAGTGCTAGAGATCGGGACGGGGGGGGAAAGGAGACCCAGTACTTC. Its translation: CSARDRDGGGKETQYF.

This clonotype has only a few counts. The CDR3: CSVDGGEAGRGQYF. CDR3 coding DNA: TGCAGCGTTGACGGAGGGGAGGCTGGGCGTGGGCAGTACTTC. V is TRBV29-1 and J is TRBJ2-7; possibly TRBD2 for D (6 bases). In germline, CDR1 is SQVTM, CDR2 ANQGSEA. Trimming shortened V by 3 bases and J by 9 bases, and 21 bases separated the two germline ends. The length of the CDR3 is 14 residues.

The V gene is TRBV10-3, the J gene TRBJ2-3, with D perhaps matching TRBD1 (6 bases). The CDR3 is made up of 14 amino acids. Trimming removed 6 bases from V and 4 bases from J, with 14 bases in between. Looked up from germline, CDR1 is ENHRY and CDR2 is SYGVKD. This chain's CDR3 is CAISNRDTSDTQYF. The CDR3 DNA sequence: TGTGCCATCAGCAACCGGGACACCTCAGATACGCAGTATTTT.

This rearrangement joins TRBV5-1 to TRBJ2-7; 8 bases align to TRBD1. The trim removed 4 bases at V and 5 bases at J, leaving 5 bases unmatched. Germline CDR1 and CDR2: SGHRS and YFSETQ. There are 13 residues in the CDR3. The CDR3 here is CASSVDRADEQYF. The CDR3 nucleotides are TGCGCCAGCAGCGTGGACAGGGCAGACGAGCAGTACTTC.

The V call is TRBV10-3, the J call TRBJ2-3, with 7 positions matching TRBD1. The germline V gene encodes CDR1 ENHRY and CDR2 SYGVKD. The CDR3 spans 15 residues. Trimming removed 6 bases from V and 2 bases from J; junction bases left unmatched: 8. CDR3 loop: CAIRTGTESTDTQYF. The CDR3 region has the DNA TGTGCCATCAGAACCGGGACAGAATCCACAGATACGCAGTATTTT.

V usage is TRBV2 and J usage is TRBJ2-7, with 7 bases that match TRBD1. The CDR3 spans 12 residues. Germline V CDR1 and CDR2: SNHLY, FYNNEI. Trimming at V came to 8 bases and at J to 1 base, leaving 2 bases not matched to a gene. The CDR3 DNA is TGTGCCAGCCAGGGACAGTCCTACGAGCAGTACTTC. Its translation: CASQGQSYEQYF.

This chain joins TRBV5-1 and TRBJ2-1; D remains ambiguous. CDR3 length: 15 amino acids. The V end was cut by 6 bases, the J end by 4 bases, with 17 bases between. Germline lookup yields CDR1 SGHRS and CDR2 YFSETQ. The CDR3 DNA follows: TGCGCCAGCACTCCCGCAGGTAGCCGGTACAATGAGCAGTTCTTC. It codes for CASTPAGSRYNEQFF.

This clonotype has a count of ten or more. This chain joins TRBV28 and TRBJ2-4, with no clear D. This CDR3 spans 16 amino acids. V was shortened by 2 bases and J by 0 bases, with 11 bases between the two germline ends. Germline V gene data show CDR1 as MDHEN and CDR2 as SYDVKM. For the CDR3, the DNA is TGTGCCAGCAGTTTAGCGGCACCAAGAGCCAAAAACATTCAGTACTTC. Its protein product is CASSLAAPRAKNIQYF.

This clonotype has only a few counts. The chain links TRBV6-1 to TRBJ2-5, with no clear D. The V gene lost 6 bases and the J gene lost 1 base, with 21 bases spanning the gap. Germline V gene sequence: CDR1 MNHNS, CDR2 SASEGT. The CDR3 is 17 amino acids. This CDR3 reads CASSDRRFELVQETQYF. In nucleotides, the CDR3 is TGTGCCAGCAGCGACCGTCGGTTTGAGTTAGTCCAAGAGACCCAGTACTTC.

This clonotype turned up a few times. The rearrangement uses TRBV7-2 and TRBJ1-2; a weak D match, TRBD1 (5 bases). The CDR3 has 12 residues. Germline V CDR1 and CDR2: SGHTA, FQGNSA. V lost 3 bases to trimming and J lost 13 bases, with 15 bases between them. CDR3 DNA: TGTGCCAGCAGCTTGCTAGGGACCTTCAGCACCTTC. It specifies CASSLLGTFSTF.

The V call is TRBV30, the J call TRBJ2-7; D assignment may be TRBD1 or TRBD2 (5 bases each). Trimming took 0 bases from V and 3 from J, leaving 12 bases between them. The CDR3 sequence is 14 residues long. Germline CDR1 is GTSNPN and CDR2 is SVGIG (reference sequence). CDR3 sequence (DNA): TGTGCCTGGAGTGTAGGGACCGGGCTCTACGAGCAGTACTTC. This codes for CAWSVGTGLYEQYF.

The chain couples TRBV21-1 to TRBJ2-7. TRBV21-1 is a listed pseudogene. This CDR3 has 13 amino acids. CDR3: CASTLGEVCEQYF. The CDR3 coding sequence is TGTGCCAGCACCCTAGGGGAGGTCTGCGAGCAGTACTTC.